These T cell receptor beta chains were read from a single sample in a study of cytomegalovirus exposure and HLA in healthy donors. TCRdb's copy holds only in-frame clones and misses some; the assay was immunoSEQ multiplex PCR. Of roughly 100,000 clones listed, over 75% were seen once; the top ten hold approximately 4%. Sequencing used PBMCs. The source is a female donor in good health and CMV-seropositive. CDR3s include the opening cysteine and the closing phenylalanine or tryptophan.

v_gene	len	CDR3aa
TRBV29-1	14	CSVDIGGSGYGYTF
TRBV9	14	CASSVAGTGYEQYF
TRBV6-1	15	CASSVVTVISYEQYF
TRBV4-1	14	CASSLSRGGETQYF
TRBV28	14	CASRDETGGSEQYF
TRBV6-1	17	CASSEIGRGASTDTQYF
TRBV18	13	CASSQAPNTEAFF
TRBV7-9	12	CASSLGPPPYTF
TRBV29-1	14	CSVATGGAVVGYTF
TRBV7-3	14	CASSLTRIDNEQFF
TRBV5-6	14	CASSLLLTGNTIYF
TRBV5-6	14	CASRKNQGEVTIYF
TRBV27	15	CASSSPGTGNHTQYF
TRBV20-1	11	CSAEGREGYTF
TRBV5-1	16	CASSLAGTGEGYEQCF
TRBV5-6	16	CASSLGQPIGNNEQFF
TRBV5-4	17	CASSFDTGTSLHNEQFF
TRBV18	15	CASSPYTATNEKLFF
TRBV7-9	14	CSSSPDRVGSPLHF
TRBV11-2	13	CASSPGQARRGFF
TRBV6-5	14	CASSLNRGPETQYF
TRBV11-2	16	CASSRTTGTGGYEQYF
TRBV9	17	CASSMQDRRSSYNEQFF
TRBV9	13	CASSAGTSRELFF
TRBV6-5	14	CASSYSWVATEAFF
TRBV6-6	14	CASSYLDRYYEQYF
TRBV11-2	16	CASSSPQEAPNYGYTF
TRBV5-6	13	CASSLVTGGQAFF
TRBV5-1	16	CASSFPRVGELEEQYF
TRBV21-1	16	CASSINRGRPMAEAFF
TRBV14	17	CASSQDLAGLGNEKLFF
TRBV2	15	CASSAPRHSNQPQHF
TRBV6-1	11	CASRLAGEQFF
TRBV5-1	15	CASSAGQGRIYGYTF
TRBV4-1	12	CASSLGDYGYTF
TRBV11-2	15	CASSLEGQGASGYTF
TRBV15	17	CATSREMTGGRTGELFF